A single sample gave rise to the 21 T cell receptor beta chains below, sequenced in a study of T cell responses to AZD1222 COVID-19 vaccine. Produced via immunoSEQ multiplex PCR; TCRdb's table is partial and in-frame only. The sample contains 100,000 to 150,000 clones, 85% to 90% of which appear only once. This specimen consisted of peripheral blood, obtained 28 days after the second AZD1222 dose. All receptors come from an adult who received the AZD1222 COVID-19 vaccine.

V is TRBV19 and J is TRBJ2-7, with 7 bases identical to TRBD1. The V gene end was trimmed by 10 bases and the J gene end by 0 bases; junction bases not matched to a gene: 9. The V gene's germline CDR1 is LNHDA and CDR2 SQIVND (reference sequence). This CDR3 has 14 amino acids. The CDR3: CATSGTVSSYEQYF. CDR3 bases: TGTGCCACCTCCGGGACAGTTAGCTCCTACGAGCAGTACTTC.

The CDR3 DNA sequence: TGCGCCAGCAGCCAAACTAGGGCAGGGGATTATGTCGGCTACACCTTC. Protein: CASSQTRAGDYVGYTF. The J gene is TRBJ1-2, the V gene TRBV4-1, with D perhaps matching TRBD1 (6 bases). This CDR3 has 16 amino acids. V gave up 2 bases and J gave up 8 bases, with 21 bases separating them. Per germline, CDR1 MGHRA and CDR2 YSYEKL.

J is TRBJ2-2 and V is TRBV11-2; D may correspond to TRBD1 or TRBD2 (5 bases each). CDR1 is SGHAT, CDR2 FQNNGV, per germline. V was pared by 5 bases and J by 4 bases, with 14 bases between. The CDR3 consists of 15 residues. CDR3 coding DNA: TGTGCCAGCAGCCTCGAGGGGATATTCACCGGGGAGCTGTTTTTT. Amino acids: CASSLEGIFTGELFF. The whole variable domain, filled in from reference TRBV11-2 and TRBJ2-2, reads EAGVAQSPRYKIIEKRQSVAFWCNPISGHATLYWYQQILGQGPKLLIQFQNNGVVDDSQLPKDRFSAERLKGVDSTLKIQPAKLEDSAVYLCASSLEGIFTGELFFGEGSRLTVL.

Details on this clone: One end of the junction is discordant with germline, which a read error may explain. The chain carries TRBV15 and TRBJ2-5; the D call may be TRBD1 or TRBD2 (5 bases each). Per germline, CDR1 LNHNV and CDR2 YYDKDF (reference sequence). The CDR3 runs 12 residues. CDR3 loop: CATSRDGTDGDF. In DNA form, the CDR3 reads TGTGCCACCAGCAGAGATGGGACGGACGGGGACTTC.

CDR3 sequence: CASSDPQGRLNEQYF. CDR3 DNA: TGTGCCAGCAGTGATCCTCAAGGGAGGCTCAACGAGCAGTACTTC. The chain uses TRBV6-1 and TRBJ2-7; tentatively, D is TRBD2 (6 bases). Trimming cost V 3 bases and J 5 bases, with 17 bases left between them. This CDR3 region has 15 residues. CDR1 is MNHNS, CDR2 SASEGT, per germline.

For the CDR3, the DNA is TGTGCCAGCAGTTACTCGGGGGGGGGAGAGACCCAGTACTTC. Its protein product is CASSYSGGGETQYF. The chain joins TRBV6-5 to TRBJ2-5; 7 bases map to TRBD2. The CDR3 is 14 amino acids. In germline, CDR1 is MNHEY, CDR2 SVGAGI. V shed 0 bases, J shed 4 bases, and the junction held 2 bases outside the gene matches.

The chain carries TRBV7-8 and TRBJ1-6; 7 bases fit TRBD1. V trimming: 0 bases; J trimming: 0 bases; junction bases outside the gene matches: 8. This CDR3 is built from 19 residues. CDR1 and CDR2 (germline): SGHVS, FQNEAQ. CDR3 sequence (DNA): TGTGCCAGCAGCTTAGCTATCGGACAGGTTCGCTCCTATAATTCACCCCTCCACTTT. Translated, it gives CASSLAIGQVRSYNSPLHF.

The chain recombines TRBV7-8 with TRBJ2-5, with 12 bases fitting TRBD2. Germline loops: CDR1 SGHVS, CDR2 FQNEAQ. The V gene end was trimmed by 5 bases and the J gene end by 7 bases; junction bases not matched to a gene: 5. The CDR3 contains 14 residues. This CDR3 reads CASSPSGGVGTQYF. CDR3 coding DNA: TGTGCCAGCAGCCCTAGCGGGGGGGTTGGGACCCAGTACTTC.

J is TRBJ1-6 and V is TRBV19, with a tentative D call TRBD1 (6 bases). CDR3 size: 15 residues. Germline CDR1 LNHDA, CDR2 SQIVND (reference sequence). Between the trimmed V and J ends, which lost 5 bases and 7 bases, there was a span of 15 bases. CDR3 sequence: CASSPRAGANSPLHF. CDR3 nucleotide sequence: TGTGCCAGTAGTCCGCGAGCAGGGGCGAATTCACCCCTCCACTTT.

This clone appeared a single time. Here the CDR3 reads CASSLRTSGGETQYF. CDR3 nucleotide sequence: TGTGCCAGCAGCCTAAGGACTAGCGGGGGGGAGACCCAGTACTTC. This sequence joins TRBV3-1 (or the pseudogene TRBV3-2) and TRBJ2-5; 14 nucleotides align to TRBD2. V was clipped by 4 bases and J by 5 bases; unmatched bases: 3. This CDR3 region has 15 residues. Germline V gene lookup returns CDR1 LGHDT and CDR2 YNNKEL (reference sequence).

V and J are TRBV28 and TRBJ2-4; the D gene is possibly TRBD1 (5 bases). Germline values: CDR1 MDHEN, CDR2 SYDVKM. V was shortened by 2 bases and J by 2 bases, with 16 bases between the two germline ends. This CDR3 spans 17 amino acids. The CDR3 region has the DNA TGTGCCAGCAGTTTAGCAGGGCTCGGGCCCACCAAAAACATTCAGTACTTC. Protein: CASSLAGLGPTKNIQYF. The full variable domain, its missing parts supplied by reference TRBV28 and TRBJ2-4, is DVKVTQSSRYLVKRTGEKVFLECVQDMDHENMFWYRQDPGLGLRLIYFSYDVKMKEKGDIPEGYSVSREKKERFSLILESASTNQTSMYLCASSLAGLGPTKNIQYFGAGTRLSVL.

This rearrangement joins TRBV9 to TRBJ2-3; the D gene is possibly TRBD2 (5 bases). The V gene lost 4 bases and the J gene lost 4 bases, with 22 bases spanning the gap. CDR3 length: 17 amino acids. The V gene's germline CDR1 is SGDLS and CDR2 YYNGEE. CDR3 DNA sequence: TGTGCCAGCAGCACTACGGAGGTGGCGTTCTCGGCAGATACGCAGTATTTT. Translation: CASSTTEVAFSADTQYF.

The chain employs TRBV5-1 and TRBJ2-2; maybe TRBD1 (7 bases). Trimming took off 1 base at V and 4 bases at J, with 20 bases between the two ends. The germline V gene encodes CDR1 SGHRS and CDR2 YFSETQ. The CDR3 extends over 18 amino acids. CDR3 loop: CASSLSAGGPPGTGELFF. The CDR3 DNA reads TGCGCCAGCAGCTTGTCCGCAGGGGGGCCCCCAGGCACCGGGGAGCTGTTTTTT.

The chain combines TRBV6-1 with TRBJ2-7; D may match TRBD1 or TRBD2 (5 bases each). The CDR3 has 16 residues. V shed 3 bases and J shed 0 bases, with 15 bases lying between them. From germline, CDR1 is MNHNS and CDR2 SASEGT. This CDR3 is CASSDWEWGYSYEQYF. CDR3 coding DNA: TGTGCCAGCAGTGATTGGGAGTGGGGCTACTCCTACGAGCAGTACTTC.

The CDR3 DNA is TGTGCCAGCAGCGTAGAGTCATTACCTGCCTACGAGCAGTACTTC. Amino acid sequence: CASSVESLPAYEQYF. The chain carries TRBV9 and TRBJ2-7; the D is unclear. The V gene's germline CDR1 is SGDLS and CDR2 YYNGEE. The CDR3 has 15 amino acids. V lost 0 bases and J 2 bases, leaving 12 bases between the germline ends. The full variable domain, completed using reference TRBV9 and TRBJ2-7, is DSGVTQTPKHLITATGQRVTLRCSPRSGDLSVYWYQQSLDQGLQFLIQYYNGEERAKGNILERFSAQQFPDLHSELNLSSLELGDSALYFCASSVESLPAYEQYFGPGTRLTVT.

The chain is built from TRBV7-9 and TRBJ1-2; 9 bases fit TRBD1. The CDR3 extends over 13 amino acids. CDR1 and CDR2 (germline): SEHNR, FQNEAQ (reference sequence). The V and J ends lost 3 bases and 6 bases, in that order; junction bases with no gene match: 2. The CDR3 loop reads CASSLGQGNGYTF. As DNA, the CDR3 is TGTGCCAGCAGCTTGGGACAGGGAAATGGCTACACCTTC.

This chain uses TRBV2 with TRBJ1-5; no reliable D call. V was clipped by 3 bases and J by 3 bases, with 9 bases between them. This CDR3 is 14 amino acids long. The germline V gene has CDR1 SNHLY and CDR2 FYNNEI. This chain's CDR3 is CASSDPGLNQPQHF. The CDR3 region has the DNA TGTGCCAGCAGTGACCCAGGCCTCAATCAGCCCCAGCATTTT.

The chain links TRBV6-2 or TRBV6-3 to TRBJ1-2; 7 nucleotides align to TRBD1. CDR1 is MNHEY and CDR2 is SVGEGT in the germline V gene. V trimming: 5 bases; J trimming: 7 bases; junction bases outside the gene matches: 7. There are 13 residues in the CDR3. CDR3 DNA sequence: TGTGCCAGCAGTCCCGGGACAGCGAGTGGCTACACCTTC. Translated: CASSPGTASGYTF.

The gene calls are TRBV10-1 and TRBJ1-1; a weak D match, TRBD1 (6 bases). V was cut by 10 bases and J by 5 bases, with 17 bases left in between. CDR3 length equals 13 residues. Germline-derived CDR1 and CDR2 are WNHNN and SYGVQD (reference sequence). CDR3: CATPPTGWTEAFF. The CDR3 DNA reads TGCGCCACCCCACCCACAGGGTGGACTGAAGCTTTCTTT.

The chain carries TRBV5-4 and TRBJ1-1; D ambiguous. CDR3 length: 13 amino acids. Trimming pared 4 bases from V and 1 base from J, leaving 8 bases between. Per germline, CDR1 SGHNT and CDR2 YYREEE (reference sequence). CDR3: CASSGPPNTEAFF. The CDR3 bases are TGTGCCAGCAGCGGACCGCCGAACACTGAAGCTTTCTTT.

The gene calls are TRBV12-5 and TRBJ2-1, with 14 bases fitting TRBD2. CDR1 and CDR2 (germline): LGHNT, FRNRAP. The V gene end was trimmed by 2 bases and the J gene end by 4 bases; junction bases not matched to a gene: 4. The CDR3 totals 17 residues. The chain's CDR3 is CASGLFWTSGGYNEQFF. The CDR3 region has the DNA TGTGCTAGTGGTTTGTTCTGGACTAGCGGGGGGTACAATGAGCAGTTCTTC.